This T cell receptor (beta chain) derives from a study of blood T cell repertoires in COVID-19. The wider study: Sites in the United States, Italy and Spain provided acute and convalescent COVID-19 samples.

This clone was detected a few times. The CDR3 spans 13 residues. The V gene lost 5 bases and the J gene lost 3 bases, with 10 bases spanning the gap. The V gene's germline CDR1 is LNHDA and CDR2 SQIVND (reference sequence). Libraries were prepared by immunoSEQ multiplex PCR; TCRdb keeps only in-frame clonotypes and omits some of them. The repertoire has around 150,000 clones, around 80% of them found once; the top ten carry 10% to 11%. This rearrangement joins TRBV19 to TRBJ1-1; tentative D call: TRBD1 (5 bases). Sequencing used peripheral blood. This receptor was taken from a man aged 55-75 years who had recovered from COVID-19. CDR3 protein: CASSAQVDTEAFF. The CDR3 DNA reads as TGTGCCAGTAGTGCACAGGTGGACACTGAAGCTTTCTTT.